This T cell receptor beta chain is drawn from a study of blood T cells in healthy people across ages. Study-wide results and caveats: Diversity was higher, and naive CD4+ cells more numerous, in long-lived donors than in aged donors. Underestimates were what the diversity estimates from one million T cells were considered to be.

In germline, CDR1 is DFQATT, CDR2 SNEGSKA (reference sequence). Germline trimming cut 3 bases from V and 11 bases from J; bases unmatched to any gene: 9. The CDR3 runs to 12 residues. Primers used in a second PCR of roughly 6 to 11 cycles were a sample-barcoded 5' primer and a J-beta primer mix. From each sample, at least 2.5 million paired-end reads containing CDR3 were obtained. TCRdb itself ran the 5' RACE reads through MiXCR, one entry per CDR3 protein. The sample records roughly 1.5 million distinct CDR3 sequences, about 45% being singletons. Worth noting for this clonotype: The antigen is unknown.

This TCR was sampled from a woman between 18 and 30 years old in good health. Specimen: blood. This chain connects TRBV20-1 to TRBJ2-5, with TRBD2 identical over 7 bases. The CDR3 DNA sequence: TGCAGTGCTAGTTGGGACTATCATGAGCAGTACTTC. Translating it yields CSASWDYHEQYF.